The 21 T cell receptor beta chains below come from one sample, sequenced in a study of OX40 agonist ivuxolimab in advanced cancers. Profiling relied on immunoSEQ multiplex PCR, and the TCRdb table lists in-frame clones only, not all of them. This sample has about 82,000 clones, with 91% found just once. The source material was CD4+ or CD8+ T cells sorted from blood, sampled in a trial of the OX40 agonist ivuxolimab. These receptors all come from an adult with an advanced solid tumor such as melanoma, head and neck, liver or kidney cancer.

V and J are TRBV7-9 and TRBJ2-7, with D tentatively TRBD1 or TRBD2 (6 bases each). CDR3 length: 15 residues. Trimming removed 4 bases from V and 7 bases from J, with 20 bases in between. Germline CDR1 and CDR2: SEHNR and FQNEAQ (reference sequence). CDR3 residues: CASSSLGGQTTEQYF. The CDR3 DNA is TGTGCCAGCAGCTCGCTTGGGGGGCAAACTACTGAGCAGTACTTC.

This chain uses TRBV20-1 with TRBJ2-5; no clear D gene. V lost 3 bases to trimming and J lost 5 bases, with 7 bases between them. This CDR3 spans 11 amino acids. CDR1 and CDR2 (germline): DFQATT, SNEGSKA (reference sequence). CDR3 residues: CSASPGETQYF. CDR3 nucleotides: TGCAGTGCTAGCCCTGGGGAGACCCAGTACTTC.

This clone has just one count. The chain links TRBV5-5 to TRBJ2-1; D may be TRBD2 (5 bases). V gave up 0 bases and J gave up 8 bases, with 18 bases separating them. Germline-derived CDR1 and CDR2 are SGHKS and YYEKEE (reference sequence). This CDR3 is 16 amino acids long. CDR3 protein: CASSLAEGLAEDEQFF. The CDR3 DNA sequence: TGTGCCAGCAGCTTGGCCGAAGGGCTAGCAGAGGATGAGCAGTTCTTC.

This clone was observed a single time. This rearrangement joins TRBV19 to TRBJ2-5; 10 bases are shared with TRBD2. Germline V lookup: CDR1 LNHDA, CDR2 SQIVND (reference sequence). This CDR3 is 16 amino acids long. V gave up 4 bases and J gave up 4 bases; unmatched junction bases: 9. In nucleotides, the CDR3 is TGTGCCAGTAGTAGTCAAAGACTAGCGGGCTCAGAGACCCAGTACTTC. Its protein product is CASSSQRLAGSETQYF.

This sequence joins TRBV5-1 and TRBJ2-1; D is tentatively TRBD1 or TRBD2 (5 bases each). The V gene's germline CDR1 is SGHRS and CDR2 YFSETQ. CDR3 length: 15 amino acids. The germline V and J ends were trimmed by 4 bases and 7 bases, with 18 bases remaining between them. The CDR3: CASSPLTGTTNEQFF. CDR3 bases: TGCGCCAGCAGCCCCCTAACCGGGACGACTAATGAGCAGTTCTTC.

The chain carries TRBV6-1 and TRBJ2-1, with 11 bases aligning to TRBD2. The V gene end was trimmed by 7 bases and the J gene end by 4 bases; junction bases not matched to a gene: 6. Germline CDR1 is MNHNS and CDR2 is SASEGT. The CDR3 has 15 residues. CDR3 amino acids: CASKTTSGIYNEQFF. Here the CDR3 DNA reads TGTGCCAGCAAAACGACTAGCGGGATTTACAATGAGCAGTTCTTC.

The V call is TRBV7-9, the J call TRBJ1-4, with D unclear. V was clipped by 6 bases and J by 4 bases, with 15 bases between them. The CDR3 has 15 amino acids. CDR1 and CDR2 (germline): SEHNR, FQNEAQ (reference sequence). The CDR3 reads CASSSTVGGNEKLFF. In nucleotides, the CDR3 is TGTGCCAGCAGTTCAACGGTGGGAGGTAATGAAAAACTGTTTTTT.

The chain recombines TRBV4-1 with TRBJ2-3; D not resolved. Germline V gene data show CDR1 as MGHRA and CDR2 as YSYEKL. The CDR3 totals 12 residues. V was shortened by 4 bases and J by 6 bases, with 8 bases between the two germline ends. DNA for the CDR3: TGCGCCAGCAGCCGACCCAGGGATACGCAGTATTTT. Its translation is CASSRPRDTQYF.

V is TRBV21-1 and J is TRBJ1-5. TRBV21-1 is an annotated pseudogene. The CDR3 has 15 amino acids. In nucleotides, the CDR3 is TGTGCCAGCAGCAAAGAGACTGGGGAAGGGCAGCCCCAGCATTTT. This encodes CASSKETGEGQPQHF.

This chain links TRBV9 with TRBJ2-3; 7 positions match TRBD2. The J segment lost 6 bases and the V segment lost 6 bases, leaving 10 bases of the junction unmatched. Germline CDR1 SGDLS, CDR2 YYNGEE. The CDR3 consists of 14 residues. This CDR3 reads CASTRDYAQDTQYF. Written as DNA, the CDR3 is TGTGCCAGCACGAGGGACTACGCGCAGGATACGCAGTATTTT.

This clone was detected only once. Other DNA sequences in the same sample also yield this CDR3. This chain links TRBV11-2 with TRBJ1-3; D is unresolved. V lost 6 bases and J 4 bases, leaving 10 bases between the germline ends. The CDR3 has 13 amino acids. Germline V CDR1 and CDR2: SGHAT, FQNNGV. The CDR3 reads CASSPLTGNTIYF. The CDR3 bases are TGTGCCAGCAGTCCCCTCACCGGAAACACCATATATTTT.

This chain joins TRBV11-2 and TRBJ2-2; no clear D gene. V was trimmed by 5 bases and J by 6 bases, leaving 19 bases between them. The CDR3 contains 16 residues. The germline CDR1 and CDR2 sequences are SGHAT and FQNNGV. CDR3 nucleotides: TGTGCCAGCAGCAAAGACCGAATATATTTGGCCGGGGAGCTGTTTTTT. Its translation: CASSKDRIYLAGELFF.

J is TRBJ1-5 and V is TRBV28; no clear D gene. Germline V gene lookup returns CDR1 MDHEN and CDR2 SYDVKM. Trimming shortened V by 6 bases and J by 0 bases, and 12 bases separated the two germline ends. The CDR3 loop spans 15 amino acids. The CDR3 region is CASSPIPVSNQPQHF. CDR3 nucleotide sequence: TGTGCCAGCAGCCCCATCCCAGTTAGCAATCAGCCCCAGCATTTT.

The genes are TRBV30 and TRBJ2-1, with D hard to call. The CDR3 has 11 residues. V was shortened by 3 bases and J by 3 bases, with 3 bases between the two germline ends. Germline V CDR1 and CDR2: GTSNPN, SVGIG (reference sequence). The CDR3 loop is CAWSVYNEQFF. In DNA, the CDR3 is TGTGCCTGGAGCGTCTACAATGAGCAGTTCTTC.

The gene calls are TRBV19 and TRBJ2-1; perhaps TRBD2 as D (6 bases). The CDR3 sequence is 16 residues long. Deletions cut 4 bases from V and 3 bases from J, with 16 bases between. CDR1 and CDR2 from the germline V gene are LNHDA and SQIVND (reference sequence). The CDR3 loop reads CASSSGTALGYNEQFF. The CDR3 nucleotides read TGTGCCAGTAGTAGCGGGACCGCTTTAGGCTACAATGAGCAGTTCTTC.

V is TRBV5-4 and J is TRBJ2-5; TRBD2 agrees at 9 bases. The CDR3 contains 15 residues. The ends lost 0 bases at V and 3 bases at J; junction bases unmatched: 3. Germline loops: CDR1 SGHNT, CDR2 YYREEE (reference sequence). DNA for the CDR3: TGTGCCAGCAGCTTGGGCGGGAGGGCCGAAGAGACCCAGTACTTC. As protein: CASSLGGRAEETQYF.

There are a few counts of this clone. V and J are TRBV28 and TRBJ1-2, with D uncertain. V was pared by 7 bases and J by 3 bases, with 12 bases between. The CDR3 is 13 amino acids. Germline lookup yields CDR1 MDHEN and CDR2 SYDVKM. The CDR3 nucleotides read TGTGCCAGCAAGGGTTCCAATGACTATGGCTACACCTTC. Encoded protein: CASKGSNDYGYTF.

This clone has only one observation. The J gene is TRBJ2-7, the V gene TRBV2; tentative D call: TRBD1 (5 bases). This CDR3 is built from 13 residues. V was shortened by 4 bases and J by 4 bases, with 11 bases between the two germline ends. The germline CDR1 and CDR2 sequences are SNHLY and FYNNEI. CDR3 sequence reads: CASSGLRAYEQYF. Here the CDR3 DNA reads TGTGCCAGCAGTGGCCTCAGGGCGTACGAGCAGTACTTC.

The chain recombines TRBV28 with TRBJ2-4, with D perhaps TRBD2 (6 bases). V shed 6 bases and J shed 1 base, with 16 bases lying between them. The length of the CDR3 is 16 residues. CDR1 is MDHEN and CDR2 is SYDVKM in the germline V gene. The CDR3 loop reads CASSPGGTVAKNIQYF. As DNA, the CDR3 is TGTGCCAGCAGCCCTGGGGGGACGGTGGCCAAAAACATTCAGTACTTC.

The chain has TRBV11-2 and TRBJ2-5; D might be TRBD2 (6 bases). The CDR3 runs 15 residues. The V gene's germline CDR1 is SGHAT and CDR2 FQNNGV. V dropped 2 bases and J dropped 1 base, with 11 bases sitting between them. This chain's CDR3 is CASSLMGLLQETQYF. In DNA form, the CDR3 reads TGTGCCAGCAGCTTAATGGGACTTCTCCAAGAGACCCAGTACTTC.

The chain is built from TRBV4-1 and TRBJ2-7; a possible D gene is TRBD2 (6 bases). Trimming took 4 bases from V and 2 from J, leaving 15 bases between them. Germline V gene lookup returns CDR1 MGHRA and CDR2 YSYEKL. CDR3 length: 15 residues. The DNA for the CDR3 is TGCGCCAGCAGCCGGCCGGCGGGGTCCACCTACGAGCAGTACTTC. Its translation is CASSRPAGSTYEQYF.